This entry concerns a single TCR beta chain. V lost 4 bases, J lost 9 bases, and 12 bases lay in between. The germline V gene encodes CDR1 MGHDK and CDR2 SYGVNS. This CDR3 region has 12 residues. This sample was included in a study of cytomegalovirus exposure and HLA in healthy donors. Primers: 60 Vbeta forward and 13 Jbeta reverse. TCRdb keeps only in-frame clones here, not all; method: immunoSEQ multiplex PCR. Among 150,000 to 200,000 clones, roughly 70% were seen once, and the ten largest hold about 1.7%. The sequence was collected from a woman aged 30 to 39 in good health and CMV-seronegative. The chain has TRBV25-1 and TRBJ1-2, with a tentative D call TRBD1 (5 bases). Sequencing was done on a sample of PBMCs. Written as DNA, the CDR3 is TGTGCCAGCAGTGCCCAGGGCGTGAGCTACACCTTC. Translation gives CASSAQGVSYTF.